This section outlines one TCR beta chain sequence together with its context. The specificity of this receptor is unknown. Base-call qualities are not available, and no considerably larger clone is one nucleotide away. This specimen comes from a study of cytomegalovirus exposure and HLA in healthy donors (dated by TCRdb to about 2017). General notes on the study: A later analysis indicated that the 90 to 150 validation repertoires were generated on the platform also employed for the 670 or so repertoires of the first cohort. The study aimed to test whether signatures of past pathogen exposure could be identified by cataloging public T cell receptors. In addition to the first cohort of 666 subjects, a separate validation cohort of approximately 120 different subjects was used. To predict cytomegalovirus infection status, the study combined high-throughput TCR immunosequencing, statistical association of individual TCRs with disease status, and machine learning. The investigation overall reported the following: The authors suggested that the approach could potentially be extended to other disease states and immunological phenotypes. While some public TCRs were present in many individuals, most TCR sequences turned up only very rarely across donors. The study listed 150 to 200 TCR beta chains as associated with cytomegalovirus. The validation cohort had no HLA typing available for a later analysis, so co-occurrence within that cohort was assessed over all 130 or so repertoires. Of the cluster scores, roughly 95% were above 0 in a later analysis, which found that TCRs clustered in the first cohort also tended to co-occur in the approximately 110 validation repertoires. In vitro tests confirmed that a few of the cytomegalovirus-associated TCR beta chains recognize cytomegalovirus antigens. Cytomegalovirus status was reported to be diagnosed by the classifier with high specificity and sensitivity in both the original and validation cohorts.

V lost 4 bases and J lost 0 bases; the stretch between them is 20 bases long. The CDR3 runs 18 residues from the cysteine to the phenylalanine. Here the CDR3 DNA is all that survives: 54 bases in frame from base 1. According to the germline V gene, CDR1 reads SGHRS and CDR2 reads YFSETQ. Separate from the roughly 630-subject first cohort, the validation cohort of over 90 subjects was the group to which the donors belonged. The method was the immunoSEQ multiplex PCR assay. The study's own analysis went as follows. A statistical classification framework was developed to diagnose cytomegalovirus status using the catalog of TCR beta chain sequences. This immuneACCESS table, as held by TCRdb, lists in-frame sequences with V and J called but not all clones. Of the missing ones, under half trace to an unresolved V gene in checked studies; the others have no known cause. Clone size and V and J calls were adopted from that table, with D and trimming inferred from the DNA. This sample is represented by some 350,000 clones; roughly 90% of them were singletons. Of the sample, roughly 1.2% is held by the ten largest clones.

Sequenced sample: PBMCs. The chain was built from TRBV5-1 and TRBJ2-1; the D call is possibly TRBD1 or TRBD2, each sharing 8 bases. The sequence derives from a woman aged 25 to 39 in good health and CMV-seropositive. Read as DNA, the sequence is TGCGCCAGCAGCCTCGGGACAGGTAGCGGGGTCTCCTACAATGAGCAGTTCTTC. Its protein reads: CASSLGTGSGVSYNEQFF. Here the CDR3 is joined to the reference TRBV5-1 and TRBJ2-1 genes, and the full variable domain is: KAGVTQTPRYLIKTRGQQVTLSCSPISGHRSVSWYQQTPGQGLQFLFEYFSETQRNKGNFPGRFSGRQFSNSRSEMNVSTLELGDSALYLCASSLGTGSGVSYNEQFFGPGTRLTVL.